This TCR beta chain was obtained from a study of T cell responses to AZD1222 COVID-19 vaccine. Study conclusions and caveats: A mostly white British donor set with more females was recruited, and clonal diversity was possibly underestimated.

TCRdb keeps only in-frame clones here, not all; method: immunoSEQ multiplex PCR. The repertoire holds approximately 74,000 clones, with 86% as singletons. Details on this clone: Its antigen is as yet unknown.

V shed 6 bases and J 4 bases; nucleotides not matched to a gene: 7. This CDR3 is 15 amino acids long. Per the germline V gene, CDR1 is SGHAT and CDR2 is FQNNGV. This receptor was identified in an adult in good health. The sample in question was peripheral blood, obtained on day 0 of AZD1222 vaccination. The genes are TRBV11-2 and TRBJ2-3; TRBD2 agrees at 10 bases. In DNA form, the CDR3 reads TGTGCCAGCAGGGATCTAGCGGGAGCGGCAGATACGCAGTATTTT. It is translated as CASRDLAGAADTQYF.